This T cell receptor beta chain was retrieved from a study of regulatory T cells in long-lasting Graves disease. As for time point: newly diagnosed GD, antithyroid drugs for less than 3 months. PBMC-derived RNA was used for the TCR library. With iRepertoire HTBI primers and Arm-PCR of CDR3 regions, TCR beta libraries were built. Via MiXCR, TCRdb re-called the multiplex PCR reads, giving one row per CDR3 protein. The table includes roughly 350,000 distinct CDR3 sequences, roughly a sixth detected once. There are 14 residues in the CDR3. The V gene end was trimmed by 5 bases and the J gene end by 4 bases; junction bases not matched to a gene: 7. In germline, CDR1 is SGHVS, CDR2 FQNEAQ. In addition, the sample was reused for a study of T cells in Graves' hyperthyroidism and ophthalmopathy.

The origin of this receptor is a man aged 35 to 55 with Graves disease. This material consisted of peripheral blood mononuclear cells (PBMCs), taken at new diagnosis, from a patient treated with antithyroid drugs. V gene TRBV7-8 combines with J gene TRBJ1-2; the match to TRBD1 covers 7 bases. CDR3 amino acids: CASSPFGTVYGYTF. The DNA of the CDR3 is TGTGCCAGCAGCCCCTTCGGGACAGTCTATGGCTACACCTTC.